The clone carrying this TCR beta chain was picked up a small number of times. No antigen is known for it. The CDR3 loop spans 13 amino acids. TCRdb re-called the 5' RACE reads with MiXCR, one entry per CDR3 protein. The table shows 190,000 or so distinct CDR3 sequences, with around 30% occurring only once. The sample belongs to a study of T-cell memory formation after mild COVID-19. Study findings and constraints: Prior to infection, memory already included some responding clones, suggesting cross-reactive memory joined. Contracting clones localized mainly to CM and EM when CD4+ and mainly to EMRA when CD8+. Second-wave clones reaching peak frequency on day 37 lacked confirmed SARS-CoV-2 specificity. A second wave expanding day 15 to 37 was CD4+-biased; contracting clones were balanced.

Sequencing was carried out using PBMCs or a T cell subset sorted from them (not recorded which). The TCR originated in an adult woman who had mild COVID-19 (a few samples of this study predate the infection). Cell type and time point are not known. The rearrangement joins TRBV21-1 to TRBJ1-3. TRBV21-1 constitutes a pseudogene. The CDR3 DNA sequence: TGTGCCAGTTGGACGGACCTTGGAAACACCATATATTTT. Encoded protein: CASWTDLGNTIYF.